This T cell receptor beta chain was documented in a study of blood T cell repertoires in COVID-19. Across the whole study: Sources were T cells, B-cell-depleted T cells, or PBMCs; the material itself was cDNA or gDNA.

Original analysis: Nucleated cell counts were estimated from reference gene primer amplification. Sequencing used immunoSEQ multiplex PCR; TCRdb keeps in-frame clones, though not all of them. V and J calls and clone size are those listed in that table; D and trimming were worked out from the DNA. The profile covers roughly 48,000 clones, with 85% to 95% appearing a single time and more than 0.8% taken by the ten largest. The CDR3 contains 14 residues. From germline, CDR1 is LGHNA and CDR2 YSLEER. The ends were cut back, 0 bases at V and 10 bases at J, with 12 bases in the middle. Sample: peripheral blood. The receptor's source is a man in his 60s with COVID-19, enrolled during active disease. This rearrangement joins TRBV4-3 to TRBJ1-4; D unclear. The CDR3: CASSQDWQAGKLFF. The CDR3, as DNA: TGCGCCAGCAGCCAAGATTGGCAGGCGGGAAAACTGTTTTTT.